This section outlines one TCR beta chain sequence together with its context. Its target antigen remains unknown. No per-base quality is available; no much larger clone lies one base away. The meaning of the sample's time point label: cycle 2 day 1 (C2D1) of nivolumab. Relapse after autologous stem cell transplantation had occurred in all trial patients, and cohorts A, B and C were distinguished by prior brentuximab vedotin exposure. The trial cohort included 50 to 60 patients with relapsed/refractory classical Hodgkin lymphoma, and each patient had a best overall response of complete response, partial response or progressive disease. Single-agent nivolumab was administered to trial patients in the multi-cohort phase II CheckMate 205 trial. An independent review committee assessed best overall response by applying the 2007 International Working Group response criteria. Trial PBMCs were obtained immediately prior to nivolumab initiation (C1D1) and on therapy at cycle 2 day 1 and cycle 4 day 1. Peripheral blood was collected in 8 mL Vacutainer Cell Preparation Tubes, from which PBMCs were isolated by centrifugation and then cryopreserved.

The sample originates from a study of PD-1 blockade in classical Hodgkin lymphoma (dated by TCRdb to 2019 to 2021). With regard to the full study: Nivolumab dosing was 3 mg/kg intravenously every 2 weeks, continuing until either disease progression or unacceptable toxicity. The study used CyTOF and TCR beta sequencing to define a peripheral blood immune signature of response to PD-1 blockade in classical Hodgkin lymphoma. The paper's findings and limits, for the study overall: Diversity was lower in patients who began nivolumab less than 1 year after ASCT, so these patients were left out of later analyses to avoid confounding by immune reconstitution. Baseline TCR diversity was reported to be lower in newly diagnosed patients than in healthy donors and to be lower still in relapsed/refractory patients. By C4D1, a significant rise was seen in CD4+ TCR diversity but not in CD8+ TCR diversity (p=0.0027 vs p=0.16), and the rise was most apparent among complete responders (p=0.02). Baseline diversity similar to that of newly diagnosed patients was observed in trial patients achieving complete response, whereas significantly lower diversity was observed in partial responders and progressors. The study covered only a single clinical trial cohort, and the causes of the repertoire differences, possibly disease activity or prior therapy, were still not defined.

The Qiagen DNeasy kit was used to extract genomic DNA both from unsorted PBMCs and from the negatively selected CD4+ and CD8+ fractions. TCR beta CDR3 regions were subjected to amplification by immunoSEQ multiplex PCR with primers that anneal to V and J segments. A synthetic immune receptor repertoire was used to minimize amplification bias, and any residual bias was removed computationally once sequencing was done. The authors' pipeline ran thus. Repertoire diversity was quantified as the Shannon entropy index using custom Python scripts. Unsorted, CD4+ and CD8+ repertoires were analyzed separately, except for combined analyses in which CD4+ and CD8+ sequences were merged in silico. A clone counted as expanded when the clone's frequency after treatment rose at least 2-fold relative to C1D1, and clones undetected at baseline were given a pseudocount of 0.5. Clones with 0 or 1 copy at C1D1 were defined as singleton clones, while clones with 2 or more copies were defined as non-singleton clones. Clones expanded in unsorted samples were annotated as CD4+, CD8+ or unknown by matching protein sequences in sorted samples from the same patient. Wilcoxon tests on paired samples were used to test diversity changes from C1D1 to C4D1. This is the immuneACCESS table as TCRdb keeps it, with only in-frame sequences that have V and J called. A part of the clones is gone; compared with another copy, unresolved V genes explain less than half, and the rest is unexplained. V and J calls and clone size are given by that table; D and trimming were obtained from the DNA. The table for this sample lists 130,000 to 150,000 clones; 78% of them were counted only once. In total, the top ten clones hold 7.5% to 10% of the sample.

The receptor was derived from a human donor with classical Hodgkin lymphoma. Material: peripheral blood mononuclear cells (PBMCs), obtained before the second cycle of nivolumab.

Here is the DNA: TGTGCCAGCAGACCCACAGGGGACACTGAAGCTTTCTTT. This encodes CASRPTGDTEAFF. The receptor chain draws on TRBV6-6 and TRBJ1-1; 7 central nucleotides agree with TRBD1. For CDR1 and CDR2, the germline V gene (reference sequence) lists MNHNY and SVGAGI. The CDR3 goes from the cysteine to the phenylalanine over 13 residues. CDR3 DNA only is kept here, 39 bases in frame from base 1. Clipping removes 6 bases from V and 3 bases from J, with 4 as the unmatched junction base count.